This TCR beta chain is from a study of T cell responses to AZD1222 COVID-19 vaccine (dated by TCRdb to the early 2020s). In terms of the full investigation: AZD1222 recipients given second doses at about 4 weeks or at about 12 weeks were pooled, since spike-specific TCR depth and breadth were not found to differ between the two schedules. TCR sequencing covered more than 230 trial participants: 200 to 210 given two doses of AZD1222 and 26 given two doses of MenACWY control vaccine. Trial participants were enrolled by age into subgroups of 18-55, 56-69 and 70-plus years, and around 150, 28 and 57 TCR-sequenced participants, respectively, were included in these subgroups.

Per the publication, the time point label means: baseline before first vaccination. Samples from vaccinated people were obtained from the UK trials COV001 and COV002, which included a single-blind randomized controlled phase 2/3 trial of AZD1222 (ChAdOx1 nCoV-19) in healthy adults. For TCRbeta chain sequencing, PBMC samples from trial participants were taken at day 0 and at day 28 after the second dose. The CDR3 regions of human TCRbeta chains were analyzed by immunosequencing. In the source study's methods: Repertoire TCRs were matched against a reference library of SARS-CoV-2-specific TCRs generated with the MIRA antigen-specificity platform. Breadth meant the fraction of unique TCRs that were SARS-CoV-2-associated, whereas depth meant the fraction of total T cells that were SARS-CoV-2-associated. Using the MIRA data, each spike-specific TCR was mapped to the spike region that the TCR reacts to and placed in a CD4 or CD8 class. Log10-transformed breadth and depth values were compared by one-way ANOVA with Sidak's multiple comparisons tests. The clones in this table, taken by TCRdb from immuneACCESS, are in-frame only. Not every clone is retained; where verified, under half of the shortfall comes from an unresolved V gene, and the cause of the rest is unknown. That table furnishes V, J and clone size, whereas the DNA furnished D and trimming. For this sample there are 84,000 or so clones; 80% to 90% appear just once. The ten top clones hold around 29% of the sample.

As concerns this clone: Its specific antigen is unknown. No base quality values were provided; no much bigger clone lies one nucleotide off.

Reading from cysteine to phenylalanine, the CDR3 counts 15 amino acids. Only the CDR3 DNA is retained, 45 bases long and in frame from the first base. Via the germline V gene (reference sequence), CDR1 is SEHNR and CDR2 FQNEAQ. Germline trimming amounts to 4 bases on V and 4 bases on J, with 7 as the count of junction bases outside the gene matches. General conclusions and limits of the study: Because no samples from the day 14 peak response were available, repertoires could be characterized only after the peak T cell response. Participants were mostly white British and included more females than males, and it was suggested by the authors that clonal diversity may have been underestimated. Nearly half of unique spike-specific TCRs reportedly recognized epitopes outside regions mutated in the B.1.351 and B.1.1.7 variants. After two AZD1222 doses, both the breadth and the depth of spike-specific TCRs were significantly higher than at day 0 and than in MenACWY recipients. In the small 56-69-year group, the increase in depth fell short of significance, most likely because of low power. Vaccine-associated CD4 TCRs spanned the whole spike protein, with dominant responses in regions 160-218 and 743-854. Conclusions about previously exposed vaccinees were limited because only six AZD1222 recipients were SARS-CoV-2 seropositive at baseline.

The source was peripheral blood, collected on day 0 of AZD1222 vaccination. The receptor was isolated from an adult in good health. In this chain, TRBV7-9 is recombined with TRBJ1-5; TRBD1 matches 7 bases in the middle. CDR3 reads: CASSSGRGPNQPQHF. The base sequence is TGTGCCAGCAGCTCCGGGAGGGGGCCGAATCAGCCCCAGCATTTT.